A single sample gave rise to the 15 T cell receptor beta chains below, sequenced in a study of blood T cells in healthy people across ages. Together with a sample-barcoded 5' primer, a J-beta primer mix was included in a second PCR lasting roughly 7 to 11 cycles. TCRdb independently ran MiXCR on the 5' RACE reads; one entry per CDR3 protein. Among approximately 940,000 distinct CDR3 sequences listed, approximately 49% were seen once. Specimen: blood. These receptors were taken from a man aged 30 to 39 in good health.

The V gene is TRBV10-3, the J gene TRBJ2-7, with D possibly matching TRBD1 (6 bases). CDR3 length: 14 amino acids. The germline gives CDR1 ENHRY, CDR2 SYGVKD. Trimming took off 6 bases at V and 2 bases at J, with 14 bases between the two ends. The CDR3 sequence is CAIRGAGDAYEQYF. CDR3 DNA: TGTGCCATCAGGGGGGCAGGGGACGCCTACGAGCAGTACTTC.

The chain links TRBV4-1 to TRBJ1-4; D is undetermined. The CDR3 runs 15 residues. The V end lost 0 bases, the J end lost 7 bases, and 12 bases lay between the germline ends. In germline, CDR1 is MGHRA, CDR2 YSYEKL. The CDR3 loop reads CASSQDRWVVEKLFF. CDR3 nucleotides: TGCGCCAGCAGCCAAGACCGGTGGGTAGTTGAAAAACTGTTTTTT.

The chain uses TRBV4-3 and TRBJ2-7, with TRBD1 matching 7 bases. The germline V gene has CDR1 LGHNA and CDR2 YSLEER. This CDR3 has 15 residues. The V gene end was trimmed by 0 bases and the J gene end by 6 bases; junction bases not matched to a gene: 8. The CDR3 sequence: CASSQDRARGIEQYF. The CDR3 nucleotides read TGCGCCAGCAGCCAAGATCGGGCCAGGGGGATCGAGCAGTACTTC.

The V call is TRBV29-1, the J call TRBJ2-7; D may correspond to TRBD1 or TRBD2 (5 bases each). CDR1 is SQVTM, CDR2 ANQGSEA, per germline. V was clipped by 4 bases and J by 3 bases, with 16 bases between them. This CDR3 contains 14 residues. The CDR3 DNA reads TGCAGCGTTGTTAGAGGGGAGAGGAGCTACGAGCAGTACTTC. The encoded protein is CSVVRGERSYEQYF.

This clonotype was counted between two and nine times. V is TRBV4-3 and J is TRBJ2-3, with 13 bases aligning to TRBD2. V shed 0 bases and J 8 bases; nucleotides not matched to a gene: 11. Germline V gene sequence: CDR1 LGHNA, CDR2 YSLEER. The CDR3 has 18 residues. CDR3 region: CASSQDTSGGAGGGTQYF. In DNA form, the CDR3 reads TGCGCCAGCAGCCAAGATACTAGCGGGGGGGCCGGAGGTGGTACGCAGTATTTT.

With respect to this clonotype: No conserved phenylalanine or tryptophan ends this CDR3, so it is likely a read error. V gene TRBV10-3 combines with J gene TRBJ2-3, with D unresolved. V was trimmed by 3 bases and J by 2 bases, leaving 18 bases between them. The CDR3 loop spans 17 amino acids. The germline gives CDR1 ENHRY, CDR2 SYGVKD. The CDR3, as DNA: TGTGCCATCAGTGACACCCAACCCGGACGAATCACAGATACGCAGTATCTT. Residues: CAISDTQPGRITDTQYL.

This clonotype was observed once. A much larger clone differs by one base, so this may be a read error. V gene TRBV6-5 combines with J gene TRBJ2-7; TRBD1 agrees at 9 bases. Germline V gene data show CDR1 as MNHEY and CDR2 as SVGAGI. V gave up 5 bases and J gave up 2 bases; unmatched junction bases: 10. The CDR3 covers 16 residues. CDR3 in DNA: TGTGCCAGCAGTCACCAAGGGACAGGGACTCCCTACGAGCAGTACTTC. Amino acid sequence: CASSHQGTGTPYEQYF.

The sample holds a few counts of this clonotype. V gene TRBV20-1 combines with J gene TRBJ1-1; D unresolved. The CDR3 length is 15 residues. Germline assignment: CDR1 DFQATT and CDR2 SNEGSKA (reference sequence). Trimming shortened V by 3 bases and J by 3 bases, and 17 bases separated the two germline ends. DNA for the CDR3: TGCAGTGCTAGTGTCGGTCGCTTACTATACACTGAAGCTTTCTTT. Protein product: CSASVGRLLYTEAFF.

A few counts support this clonotype. The chain is built from TRBV4-1 and TRBJ2-1, with D possibly being TRBD1 or TRBD2 (5 bases each). The CDR3 covers 18 residues. The V gene's germline CDR1 is MGHRA and CDR2 YSYEKL. The ends were cut back, 0 bases at V and 8 bases at J, with 23 bases in the middle. The CDR3: CASSQDGGIARGSDEQFF. CDR3 nucleotide sequence: TGCGCCAGCAGCCAAGATGGGGGAATAGCGAGAGGGTCCGATGAGCAGTTCTTC.

The chain couples TRBV6-2 or TRBV6-3 to TRBJ2-4, with 7 bases aligning to TRBD2. The J call may be incorrect, as the DNA end agrees better with TRBJ2-5. Germline V gives CDR1 MNHEY, CDR2 SVGEGT. The CDR3 is 15 residues long. CDR3 amino acids: CASGEGLAVQETQYF. The DNA for the CDR3 is TGTGCCAGCGGTGAGGGGCTAGCGGTTCAAGAGACCCAGTACTTC.

This chain joins TRBV6-2 or TRBV6-3 and TRBJ2-1; 10 bases agree with TRBD2. CDR1 MNHEY and CDR2 SVGEGT come from the germline V gene. The CDR3 is 20 residues long. The junction had 11 bases not matched to a gene; V was cut back by 0 bases and J by 0 bases. CDR3 residues: CASSYSSRAGGSSSYNEQFF. DNA of the CDR3: TGTGCCAGCAGTTACTCGAGCCGAGCGGGGGGGTCGAGCTCCTACAATGAGCAGTTCTTC.

There are a few counts of this clonotype. V is TRBV12-3 or TRBV12-4 and J is TRBJ2-3; 11 bases align to TRBD2. The CDR3 is 15 residues long. Trimming at V came to 5 bases and at J to 5 bases, leaving 6 bases not matched to a gene. The CDR3: CASSPLAGGRDTQYF. The CDR3 DNA reads as TGTGCCAGCAGTCCCCTAGCGGGGGGTAGAGATACGCAGTATTTT.

Worth noting for this clonotype: This may stem from a read error, because a much larger clone lies one nucleotide away. J is TRBJ2-6 and V is TRBV3-1; no clear D. CDR1 LGHDT and CDR2 YNNKEL come from the germline V gene (reference sequence). CDR3 length equals 19 residues. With 3 bases removed from V and 0 bases from J, the gap between germline ends came to 18 bases. The CDR3 is CASSQPKIRVFSGANVLTF. In nucleotides, the CDR3 is TGTGCCAGCAGCCAGCCAAAAATACGGGTTTTCTCTGGGGCCAACGTCCTGACTTTC. Filled out from reference TRBV3-1 and TRBJ2-6, the complete variable domain reads DTAVSQTPKYLVTQMGNDKSIKCEQNLGHDTMYWYKQDSKKFLKIMFSYNNKELIINETVPNRFSPKSPDKAHLNLHINSLELGDSAVYFCASSQPKIRVFSGANVLTFGAGSRLTVL.

The genes are TRBV24-1 and TRBJ1-2, with D possibly TRBD1 on 6 matching bases. This CDR3 contains 13 residues. V shed 3 bases and J shed 4 bases, with 8 bases lying between them. Germline CDR1 KGHDR, CDR2 SFDVKD. CDR3 residues: CATSDGQSYGYTF. As DNA, the CDR3 is TGTGCCACCAGTGATGGACAGTCCTATGGCTACACCTTC.

The chain carries TRBV14 and TRBJ2-1, with 10 bases aligning to TRBD1. From germline, CDR1 is SGHDN and CDR2 FVKESK. The CDR3 is 17 amino acids. The ends lost 0 bases at V and 9 bases at J; junction bases unmatched: 11. This CDR3 reads CASSQDQRQGASAEQFF. DNA of the CDR3: TGTGCCAGCAGCCAAGATCAGAGACAGGGGGCCTCCGCTGAGCAGTTCTTC.